These 20 T cell receptor beta chains share one sample of origin, sequenced in a study of T cells in Graves' hyperthyroidism and ophthalmopathy. TCR beta CDR3 regions were amplified from RNA transcripts. With the HTBI primer set, the TCR CDR3 went through a first round of RT-PCR. TCRdb fed the multiplex PCR reads into MiXCR, producing one record per CDR3 protein. The data hold under 700,000 distinct CDR3 sequences, with 46% observed a single time. The sample consisted of peripheral blood or thyroid tissue (not recorded which). The receptor source for this set is a woman younger than 35 with Graves' hyperthyroidism.

In its sample, this clonotype was seen once. The chain uses TRBV2 and TRBJ1-2; perhaps TRBD1 as D (6 bases). CDR3 length: 10 residues. Trimming took off 5 bases at V and 14 bases at J, with 12 bases between the two ends. Per the germline V gene, CDR1 is SNHLY and CDR2 is FYNNEI. The CDR3 region has the DNA TGTGCCAGCAGTATCAGGGGTGAGACCTTC. It translates to CASSIRGETF.

The chain employs TRBV11-2 and TRBJ1-6; TRBD1 aligns across 7 bases. V shed 9 bases, J shed 6 bases, and the junction held 11 bases outside the gene matches. The germline V gene encodes CDR1 SGHAT and CDR2 FQNNGV. This CDR3 region has 15 residues. CDR3 sequence reads: CASNKDRASNSPLHF. CDR3 sequence (DNA): TGTGCCAGTAACAAAGACAGGGCCTCTAATTCACCCCTCCACTTT.

The CDR3 region is CAISVAGRANEQYF. For the CDR3, the DNA is TGTGCCATCAGTGTTGCGGGGAGGGCTAACGAGCAGTACTTC. This sequence joins TRBV10-3 and TRBJ2-7, with 7 bases that match TRBD2. Germline V gives CDR1 ENHRY, CDR2 SYGVKD. The ends lost 4 bases at V and 5 bases at J; junction bases unmatched: 8. The CDR3 has 14 residues.

The chain employs TRBV7-9 and TRBJ2-6, with 11 bases aligning to TRBD1. The CDR3 length is 18 residues. Germline trimming cut 7 bases from V and 0 bases from J; bases unmatched to any gene: 8. Germline CDR1 SEHNR, CDR2 FQNEAQ (reference sequence). This CDR3 is CASTFGGQGDSGANVLTF. For the CDR3, the DNA is TGTGCCAGCACCTTCGGGGGACAGGGGGACTCTGGGGCCAACGTCCTGACTTTC.

In its sample, this clonotype was seen many times. The V and J genes are TRBV20-1 and TRBJ1-4; a possible D gene is TRBD1 (5 bases). Deletions cut 1 base from V and 8 bases from J, with 14 bases between. There are 14 residues in the CDR3. Per germline, CDR1 DFQATT and CDR2 SNEGSKA (reference sequence). This CDR3 reads CSARVRSPGEKLFF. The CDR3 nucleotides are TGCAGTGCTAGAGTACGGTCCCCAGGGGAAAAACTGTTTTTT.

This clonotype was picked up many times. V usage is TRBV4-3 and J usage is TRBJ2-7; 9 positions agree with TRBD1. Germline loops: CDR1 LGHNA, CDR2 YSLEER. There are 12 residues in the CDR3. V shed 0 bases, J shed 10 bases, and the junction held 1 base outside the gene matches. CDR3 sequence reads: CASSQEGQGQYF. For the CDR3, the DNA is TGCGCCAGCAGCCAAGAGGGACAGGGCCAGTACTTC.

Comments on this clonotype: Germline and junction disagree at one end, which may indicate a read error. J is TRBJ2-7 and V is TRBV7-9, with TRBD2 identical over 7 bases. Germline V CDR1 and CDR2: SEHNR, FQNEAQ (reference sequence). CDR3 size: 14 residues. The CDR3 loop is CASSRERDRYEQYF. The CDR3 DNA sequence: TGCGCCAGCAGCCGAGAGCGGGATCGGTACGAGCAGTACTTC.

This clonotype has just a few counts. The junction shows a germline mismatch at one end, possibly a read error. This chain joins TRBV10-3 and TRBJ1-2, with D unresolved. Germline V gene data show CDR1 as ENHRY and CDR2 as SYGVKD. The CDR3 totals 13 residues. In DNA form, the CDR3 reads TGTGCCAGCAGTGACTCAGAGGGAGGAGGCTACACCTTC. Protein product: CASSDSEGGGYTF.

A note on this clonotype: A read error may produce the germline difference seen at one junction end. The rearrangement uses TRBV7-9 and TRBJ1-4; unclear D gene. The CDR3 spans 15 residues. The germline V gene has CDR1 SEHNR and CDR2 FQNEAQ (reference sequence). The CDR3 region is CASSQPGATNEKLFF. In nucleotides, the CDR3 is TGCGCCAGCAGCCAACCCGGAGCAACTAATGAAAAACTGTTTTTT.

About this clonotype: Germline and junction disagree at one end, which may indicate a read error. The rearrangement links TRBV7-9 to TRBJ2-6, with 11 bases identical to TRBD2. The germline V gene has CDR1 SEHNR and CDR2 FQNEAQ (reference sequence). CDR3 length: 17 amino acids. The CDR3 DNA reads as TGCGCCAGCAGCTATAGCGGGAGGGCAGGAGGGGCCAACGGCCTGACTTTC. Translation: CASSYSGRAGGANGLTF.

This clonotype was seen ten or more times. The chain is built from TRBV29-1 and TRBJ1-2, with D hard to call. V was trimmed by 4 bases and J by 7 bases, leaving 10 bases between them. CDR3 size: 11 residues. Germline CDR1 is SQVTM and CDR2 is ANQGSEA. Here the CDR3 reads CSVAAGGGYTF. Written as DNA, the CDR3 is TGCAGCGTTGCGGCCGGTGGTGGCTACACCTTC.

This clonotype was picked up a small number of times. The chain has TRBV10-3 and TRBJ1-5; 8 bases match TRBD1. The V segment lost 5 bases and the J segment 0 bases; nucleotides outside the gene matches: 9. The germline V gene encodes CDR1 ENHRY and CDR2 SYGVKD. This CDR3 has 17 amino acids. As DNA, the CDR3 is TGTGCCATCAGTCTCGAACAGGGGGTGAATAGCAATCAGCCCCAGCATTTT. The encoded protein is CAISLEQGVNSNQPQHF.

This chain joins TRBV7-2 and TRBJ2-2, with no clear D. CDR3 length equals 15 residues. V dropped 5 bases and J dropped 0 bases, with 10 bases sitting between them. Germline CDR1 is SGHTA and CDR2 is FQGNSA. The CDR3 region is CASSQDLANTGELFF. The CDR3 DNA sequence: TGTGCCAGCAGCCAAGATCTAGCGAACACCGGGGAGCTGTTTTTT.

V usage is TRBV24-1 and J usage is TRBJ1-5; D might be TRBD1 (6 bases). CDR3 length: 16 amino acids. V lost 2 bases and J lost 0, with 10 bases in between. Germline CDR1 and CDR2: KGHDR and SFDVKD. This chain's CDR3 is CATSDSQGTSNQPQHF. The CDR3 DNA sequence: TGTGCCACCAGTGATTCCCAGGGGACTAGCAATCAGCCCCAGCATTTT.

This rearrangement joins TRBV5-1 to TRBJ2-7; D ambiguous. V was shortened by 0 bases and J by 0 bases, with 16 bases between the two germline ends. CDR1 SGHRS and CDR2 YFSETQ come from the germline V gene. The CDR3 is 17 residues long. This chain's CDR3 is CASSLGYTQRGSYEQYF. CDR3 sequence (DNA): TGCGCCAGCAGCTTGGGATATACACAGCGCGGCTCCTACGAGCAGTACTTC.

This clonotype was recorded many times. The rearrangement links TRBV9 to TRBJ2-5, with D perhaps TRBD2 (6 bases). Germline V gene sequence: CDR1 SGDLS, CDR2 YYNGEE. The CDR3 runs 14 residues. Trimming shortened V by 0 bases and J by 4 bases, and 10 bases separated the two germline ends. The CDR3 bases are TGTGCCAGCAGCGTAGGGAGGGTTGGAGAGACCCAGTACTTC. This gives the protein CASSVGRVGETQYF.

This clonotype has a count of ten or more. The chain has TRBV7-2 and TRBJ1-6; D gene unclear. The CDR3 consists of 14 residues. The V end lost 5 bases, the J end lost 11 bases, and 16 bases lay between the germline ends. Germline V gene data show CDR1 as SGHTA and CDR2 as FQGNSA. The CDR3 DNA reads TGTGCCAGCAGCCAAAGGTGGGAGGAGCCACCCCTCCACTTT. Amino acid sequence: CASSQRWEEPPLHF.

This clonotype was picked up a small number of times. The gene calls are TRBV7-9 and TRBJ1-1, with D tentatively TRBD1 (5 bases). The CDR3 is 15 amino acids. The germline gives CDR1 SEHNR, CDR2 FQNEAQ (reference sequence). The V gene lost 2 bases and the J gene lost 1 base, with 11 bases spanning the gap. This CDR3 reads CASSLRAGTNTEAFF. In nucleotides, the CDR3 is TGTGCCAGCAGCTTACGAGCAGGGACGAACACTGAAGCTTTCTTT.

This clonotype came up many times. V usage is TRBV10-3 and J usage is TRBJ1-1; 8 nucleotides match TRBD1. Germline CDR1 ENHRY, CDR2 SYGVKD. The CDR3 covers 14 residues. The V segment lost 6 bases and the J segment 2 bases; nucleotides outside the gene matches: 5. The CDR3 loop is CAIRLGQDNTEAFF. CDR3 nucleotides: TGTGCCATCAGATTGGGACAGGATAACACTGAAGCTTTCTTT.

The rearrangement links TRBV25-1 to TRBJ1-5; 7 bases map to TRBD1. Germline CDR1 reads MGHDK; CDR2 reads SYGVNS. The ends lost 6 bases at V and 4 bases at J; junction bases unmatched: 12. The CDR3 loop spans 16 amino acids. The DNA of the CDR3 is TGTGCCAGCAGCTTAGAAGGGGGCCTTGATAATCAGCCCCAGCATTTT. Translated: CASSLEGGLDNQPQHF.